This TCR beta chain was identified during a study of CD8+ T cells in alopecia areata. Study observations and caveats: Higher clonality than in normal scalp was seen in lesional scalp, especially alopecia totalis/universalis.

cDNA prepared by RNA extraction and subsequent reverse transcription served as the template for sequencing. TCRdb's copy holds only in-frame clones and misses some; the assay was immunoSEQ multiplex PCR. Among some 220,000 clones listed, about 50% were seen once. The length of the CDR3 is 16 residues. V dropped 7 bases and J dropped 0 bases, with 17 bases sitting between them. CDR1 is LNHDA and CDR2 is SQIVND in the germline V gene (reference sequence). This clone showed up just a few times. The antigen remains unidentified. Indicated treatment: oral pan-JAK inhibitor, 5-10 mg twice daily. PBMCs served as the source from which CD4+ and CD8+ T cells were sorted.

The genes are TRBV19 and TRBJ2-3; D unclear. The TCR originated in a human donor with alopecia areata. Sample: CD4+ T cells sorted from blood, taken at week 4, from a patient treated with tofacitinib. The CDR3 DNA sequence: TGTGCCAGTACCCTATCGTCGGGCAGAAGCACAGATACGCAGTATTTT. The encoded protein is CASTLSSGRSTDTQYF.